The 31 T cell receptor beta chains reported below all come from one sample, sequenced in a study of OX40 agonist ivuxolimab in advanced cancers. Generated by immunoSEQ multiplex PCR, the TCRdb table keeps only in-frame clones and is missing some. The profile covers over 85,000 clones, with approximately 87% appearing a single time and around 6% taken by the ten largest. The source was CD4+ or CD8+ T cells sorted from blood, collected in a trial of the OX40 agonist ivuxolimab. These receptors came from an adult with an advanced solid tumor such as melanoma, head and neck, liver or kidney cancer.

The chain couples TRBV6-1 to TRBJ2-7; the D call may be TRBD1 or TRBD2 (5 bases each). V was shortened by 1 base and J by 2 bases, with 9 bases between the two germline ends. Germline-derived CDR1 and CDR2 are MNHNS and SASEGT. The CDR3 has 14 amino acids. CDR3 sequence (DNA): TGTGCCAGCAGTGAAGACGGGGCGGCCTACGAGCAGTACTTC. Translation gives CASSEDGAAYEQYF.

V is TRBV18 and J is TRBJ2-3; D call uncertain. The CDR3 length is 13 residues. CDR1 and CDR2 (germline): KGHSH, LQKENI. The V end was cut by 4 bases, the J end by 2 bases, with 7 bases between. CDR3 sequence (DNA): TGTGCCAGCTCACGGTCCGTCACAGATACGCAGTATTTT. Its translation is CASSRSVTDTQYF.

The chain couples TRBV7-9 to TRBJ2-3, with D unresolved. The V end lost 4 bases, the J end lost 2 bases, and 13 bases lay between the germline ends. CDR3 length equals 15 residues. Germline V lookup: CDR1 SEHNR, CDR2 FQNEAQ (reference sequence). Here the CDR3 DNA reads TGTGCCAGCAGCTCGACCTCTACCTACACAGATACGCAGTATTTT. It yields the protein CASSSTSTYTDTQYF.

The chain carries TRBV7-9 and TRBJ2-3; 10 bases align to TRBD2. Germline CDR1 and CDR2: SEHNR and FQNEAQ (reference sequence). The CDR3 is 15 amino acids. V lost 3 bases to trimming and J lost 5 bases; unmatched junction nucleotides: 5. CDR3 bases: TGTGCCAGCAGCTTTCTAGCGGGGGCCTTAGATACGCAGTATTTT. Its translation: CASSFLAGALDTQYF. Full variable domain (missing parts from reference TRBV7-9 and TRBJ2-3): DTGVSQNPRHKITKRGQNVTFRCDPISEHNRLYWYRQTLGQGPEFLTYFQNEAQLEKSRLLSDRFSAERPKGSFSTLEIQRTEQGDSAMYLCASSFLAGALDTQYFGPGTRLTVL.

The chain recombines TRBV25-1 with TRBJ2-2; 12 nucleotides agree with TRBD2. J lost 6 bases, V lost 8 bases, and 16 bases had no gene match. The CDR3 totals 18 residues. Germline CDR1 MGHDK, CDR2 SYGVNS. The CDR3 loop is CASLRFGLAGKDAGELFF. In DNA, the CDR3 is TGTGCCAGCTTACGATTCGGACTAGCGGGAAAGGATGCCGGGGAGCTGTTTTTT.

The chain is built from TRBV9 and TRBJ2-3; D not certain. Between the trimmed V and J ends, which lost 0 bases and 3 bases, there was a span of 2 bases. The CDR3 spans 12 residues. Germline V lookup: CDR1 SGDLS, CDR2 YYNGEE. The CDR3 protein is CASSVETDTQYF. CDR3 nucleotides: TGTGCCAGCAGCGTAGAGACAGATACGCAGTATTTT.

The CDR3 reads CASSLGVAGANVLTF. CDR3 sequence (DNA): TGTGCCAGCAGCTTAGGGGTGGCTGGGGCCAACGTCCTGACTTTC. V gene TRBV7-9 combines with J gene TRBJ2-6; D is unresolved. The V gene lost 1 base and the J gene lost 2 bases, with 6 bases spanning the gap. Germline CDR1 and CDR2: SEHNR and FQNEAQ (reference sequence). This CDR3 is 15 amino acids long.

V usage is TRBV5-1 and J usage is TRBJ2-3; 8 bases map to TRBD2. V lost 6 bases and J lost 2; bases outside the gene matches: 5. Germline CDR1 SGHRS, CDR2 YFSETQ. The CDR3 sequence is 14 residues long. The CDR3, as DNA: TGCGCCAGCATAAGCGGGAGCTCCACAGATACGCAGTATTTT. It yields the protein CASISGSSTDTQYF.

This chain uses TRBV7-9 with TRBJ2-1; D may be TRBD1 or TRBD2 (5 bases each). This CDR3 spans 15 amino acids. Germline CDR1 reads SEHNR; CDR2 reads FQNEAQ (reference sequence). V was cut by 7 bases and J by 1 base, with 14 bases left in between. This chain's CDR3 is CASTLGTDSYNEQFF. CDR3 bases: TGTGCCAGCACCTTGGGGACCGATTCCTACAATGAGCAGTTCTTC.

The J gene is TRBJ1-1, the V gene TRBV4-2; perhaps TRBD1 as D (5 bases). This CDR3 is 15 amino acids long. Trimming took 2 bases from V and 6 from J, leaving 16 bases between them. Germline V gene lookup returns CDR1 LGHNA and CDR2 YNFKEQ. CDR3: CASSQIRDYNSEAFF. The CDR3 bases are TGTGCCAGCAGCCAAATCCGGGACTACAATTCTGAAGCTTTCTTT.

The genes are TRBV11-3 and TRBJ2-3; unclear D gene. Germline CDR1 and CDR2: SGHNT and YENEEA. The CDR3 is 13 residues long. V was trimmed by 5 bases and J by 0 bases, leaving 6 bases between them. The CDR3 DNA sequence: TGTGCCAGCAGCCAGGAAAGCACAGATACGCAGTATTTT. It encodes CASSQESTDTQYF.

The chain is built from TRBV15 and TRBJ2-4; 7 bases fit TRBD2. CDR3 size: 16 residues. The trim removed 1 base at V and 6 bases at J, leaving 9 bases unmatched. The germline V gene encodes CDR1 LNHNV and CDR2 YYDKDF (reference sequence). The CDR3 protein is CATSRVRYGGINIQYF. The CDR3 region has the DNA TGTGCCACCAGCAGAGTCCGGTACGGGGGGATAAACATTCAGTACTTC.

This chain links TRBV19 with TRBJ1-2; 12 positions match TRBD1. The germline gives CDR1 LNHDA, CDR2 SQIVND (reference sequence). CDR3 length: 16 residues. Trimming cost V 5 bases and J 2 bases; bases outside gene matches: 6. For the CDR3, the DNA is TGTGCCAGTAGTCTCACGGGACAGGGGGCCAACTATGGCTACACCTTC. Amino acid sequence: CASSLTGQGANYGYTF.

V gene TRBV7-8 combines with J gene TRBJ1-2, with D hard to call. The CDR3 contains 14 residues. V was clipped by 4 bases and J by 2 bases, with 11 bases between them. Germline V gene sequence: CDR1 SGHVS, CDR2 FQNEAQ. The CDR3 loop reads CASSSYSPNYGYTF. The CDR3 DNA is TGTGCCAGCAGCTCGTATAGCCCCAACTATGGCTACACCTTC. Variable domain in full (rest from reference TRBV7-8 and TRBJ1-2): GAGVSQSPRYKVAKRGQDVALRCDPISGHVSLFWYQQALGQGPEFLTYFQNEAQLDKSGLPSDRFFAERPEGSVSTLKIQRTQQEDSAVYLCASSSYSPNYGYTFGSGTRLTVV.

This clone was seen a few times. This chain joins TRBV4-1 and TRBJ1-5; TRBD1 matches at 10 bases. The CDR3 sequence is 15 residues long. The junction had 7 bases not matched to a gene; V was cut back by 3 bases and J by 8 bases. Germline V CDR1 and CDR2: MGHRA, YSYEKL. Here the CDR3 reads CASSQPGQGKEPQHF. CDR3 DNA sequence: TGCGCCAGCAGCCAGCCGGGACAGGGGAAAGAGCCCCAGCATTTT.

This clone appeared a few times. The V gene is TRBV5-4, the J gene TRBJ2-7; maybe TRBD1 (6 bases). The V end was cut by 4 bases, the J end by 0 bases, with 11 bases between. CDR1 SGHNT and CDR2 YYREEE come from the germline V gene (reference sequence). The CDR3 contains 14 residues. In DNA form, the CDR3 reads TGTGCCAGCAGCCCTACAGGGAACTCCTACGAGCAGTACTTC. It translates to CASSPTGNSYEQYF.

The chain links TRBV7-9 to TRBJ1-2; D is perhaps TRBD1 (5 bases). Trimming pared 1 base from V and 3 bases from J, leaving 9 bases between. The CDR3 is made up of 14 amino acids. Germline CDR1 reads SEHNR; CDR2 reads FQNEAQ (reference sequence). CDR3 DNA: TGTGCCAGCAGCTTAGATCTGGGGCACTATGGCTACACCTTC. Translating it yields CASSLDLGHYGYTF.

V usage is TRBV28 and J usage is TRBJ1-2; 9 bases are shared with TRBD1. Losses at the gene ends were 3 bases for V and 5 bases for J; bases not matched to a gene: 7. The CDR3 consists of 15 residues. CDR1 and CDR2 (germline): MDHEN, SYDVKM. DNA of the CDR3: TGTGCCAGCAGTTTCCCGGACAGGGGAACGTATGGCTACACCTTC. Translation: CASSFPDRGTYGYTF.

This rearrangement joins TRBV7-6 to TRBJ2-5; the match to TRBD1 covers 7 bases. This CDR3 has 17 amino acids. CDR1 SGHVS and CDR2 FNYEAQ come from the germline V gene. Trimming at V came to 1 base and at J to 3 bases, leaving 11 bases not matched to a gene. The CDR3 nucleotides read TGTGCCAGCAGCTTAGTTTGGGACAGCCGGGGAAAAGAGACCCAGTACTTC. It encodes CASSLVWDSRGKETQYF.

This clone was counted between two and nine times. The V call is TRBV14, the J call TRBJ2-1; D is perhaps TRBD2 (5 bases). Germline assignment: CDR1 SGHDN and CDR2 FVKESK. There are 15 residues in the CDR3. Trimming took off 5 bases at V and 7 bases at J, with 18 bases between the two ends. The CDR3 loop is CASSGSFFGVNEQFF. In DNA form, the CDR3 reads TGTGCCAGCAGCGGGTCTTTCTTCGGGGTTAATGAGCAGTTCTTC.

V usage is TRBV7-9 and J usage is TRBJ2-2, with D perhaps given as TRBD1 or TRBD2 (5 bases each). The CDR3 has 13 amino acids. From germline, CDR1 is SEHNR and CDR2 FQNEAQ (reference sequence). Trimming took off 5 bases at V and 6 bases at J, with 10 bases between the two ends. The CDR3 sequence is CASSPQGAGELFF. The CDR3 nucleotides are TGTGCCAGCAGCCCCCAGGGAGCCGGGGAGCTGTTTTTT.

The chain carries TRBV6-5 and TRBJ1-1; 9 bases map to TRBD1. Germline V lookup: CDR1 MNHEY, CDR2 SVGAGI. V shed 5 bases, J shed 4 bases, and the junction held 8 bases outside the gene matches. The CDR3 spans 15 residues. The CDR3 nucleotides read TGTGCCAGCAGTCTAGGACAGGGGTATCGCACTGAAGCTTTCTTT. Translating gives CASSLGQGYRTEAFF.

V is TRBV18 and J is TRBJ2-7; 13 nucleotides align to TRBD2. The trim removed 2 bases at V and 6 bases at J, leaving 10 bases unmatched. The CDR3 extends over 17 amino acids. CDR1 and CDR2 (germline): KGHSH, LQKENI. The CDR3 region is CASSPSLGLAGEAEQYF. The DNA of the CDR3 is TGTGCCAGCTCACCATCTCTCGGACTAGCGGGAGAGGCCGAGCAGTACTTC.

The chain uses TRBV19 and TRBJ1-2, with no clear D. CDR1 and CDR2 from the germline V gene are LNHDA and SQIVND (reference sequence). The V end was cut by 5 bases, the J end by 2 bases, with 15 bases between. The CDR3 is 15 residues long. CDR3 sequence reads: CASSDVRASNYGYTF. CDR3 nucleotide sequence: TGTGCCAGTAGTGATGTGAGGGCCTCAAACTATGGCTACACCTTC.

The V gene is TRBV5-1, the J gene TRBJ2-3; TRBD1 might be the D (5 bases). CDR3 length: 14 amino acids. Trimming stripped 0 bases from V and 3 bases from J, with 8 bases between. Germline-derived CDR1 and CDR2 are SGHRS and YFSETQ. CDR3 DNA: TGCGCCAGCAGCTTGGCGGACATTACAGATACGCAGTATTTT. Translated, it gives CASSLADITDTQYF.

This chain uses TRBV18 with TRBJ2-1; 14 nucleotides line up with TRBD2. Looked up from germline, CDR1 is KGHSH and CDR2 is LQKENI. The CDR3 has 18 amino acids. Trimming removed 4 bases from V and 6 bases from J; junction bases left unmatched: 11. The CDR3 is CASSHRTSGGRKANEQFF. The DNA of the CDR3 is TGTGCCAGCTCACACCGGACTAGCGGGGGGCGTAAGGCCAATGAGCAGTTCTTC.

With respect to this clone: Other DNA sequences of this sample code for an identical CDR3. The CDR3 protein is CAWSVQTSNQPQHF. Here the CDR3 DNA reads TGTGCCTGGAGTGTGCAGACTAGCAATCAGCCCCAGCATTTT. The chain recombines TRBV30 with TRBJ1-5; D not certain. The CDR3 has 14 amino acids. Trimming removed 0 bases from V and 0 bases from J, with 6 bases in between. The germline V gene has CDR1 GTSNPN and CDR2 SVGIG (reference sequence).

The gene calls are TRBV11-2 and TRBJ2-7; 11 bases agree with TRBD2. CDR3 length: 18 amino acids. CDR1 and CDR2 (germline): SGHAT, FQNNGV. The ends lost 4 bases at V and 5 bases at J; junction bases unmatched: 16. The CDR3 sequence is CASSSSGGASGRFNEQYF. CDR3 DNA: TGTGCCAGCAGCTCGTCGGGGGGGGCTAGCGGGAGGTTTAACGAGCAGTACTTC.

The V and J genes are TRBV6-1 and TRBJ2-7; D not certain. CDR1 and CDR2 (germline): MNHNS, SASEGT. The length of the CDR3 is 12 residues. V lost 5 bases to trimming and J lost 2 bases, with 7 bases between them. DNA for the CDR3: TGTGCCAGCAGTCCACAGCCCTACGAGCAGTACTTC. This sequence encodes CASSPQPYEQYF.

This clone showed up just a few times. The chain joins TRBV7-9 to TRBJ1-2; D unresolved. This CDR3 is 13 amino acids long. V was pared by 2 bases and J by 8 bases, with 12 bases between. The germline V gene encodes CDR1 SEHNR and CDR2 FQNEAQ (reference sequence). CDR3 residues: CASSLYERGGYTF. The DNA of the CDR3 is TGTGCCAGCAGCTTATATGAGCGTGGCGGCTACACCTTC.

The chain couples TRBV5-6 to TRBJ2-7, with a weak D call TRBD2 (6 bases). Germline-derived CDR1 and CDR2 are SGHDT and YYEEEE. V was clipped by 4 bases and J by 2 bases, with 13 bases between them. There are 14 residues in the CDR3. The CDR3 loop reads CASSHGTVAYEQYF. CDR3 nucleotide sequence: TGTGCCAGCAGCCATGGGACTGTCGCCTACGAGCAGTACTTC.